This T cell receptor beta chain was captured by sequencing in a study of early T cells in non-severe SARS-CoV-2 infection. TCRdb itself ran the 5' RACE reads through MiXCR, one entry per CDR3 protein. Seen here are more than 65,000 distinct CDR3 sequences, about 13% observed once, and the top ten hold over 4%. Between the trimmed V and J ends, which lost 5 bases and 7 bases, there was a span of 12 bases. Germline assignment: CDR1 SQVTM and CDR2 ANQGSEA. CDR3 length equals 11 residues. This receptor was obtained from an adult who was a healthcare worker with PCR-confirmed SARS-CoV-2 infection or an uninfected control (not recorded which). This chain uses TRBV29-1 with TRBJ2-7, with D perhaps TRBD1 (6 bases). The sequencing sample was made of whole blood. The chain's CDR3 is CSVRSGEEQYF. DNA for the CDR3: TGCAGCGTTCGGTCAGGGGAAGAGCAGTACTTC.